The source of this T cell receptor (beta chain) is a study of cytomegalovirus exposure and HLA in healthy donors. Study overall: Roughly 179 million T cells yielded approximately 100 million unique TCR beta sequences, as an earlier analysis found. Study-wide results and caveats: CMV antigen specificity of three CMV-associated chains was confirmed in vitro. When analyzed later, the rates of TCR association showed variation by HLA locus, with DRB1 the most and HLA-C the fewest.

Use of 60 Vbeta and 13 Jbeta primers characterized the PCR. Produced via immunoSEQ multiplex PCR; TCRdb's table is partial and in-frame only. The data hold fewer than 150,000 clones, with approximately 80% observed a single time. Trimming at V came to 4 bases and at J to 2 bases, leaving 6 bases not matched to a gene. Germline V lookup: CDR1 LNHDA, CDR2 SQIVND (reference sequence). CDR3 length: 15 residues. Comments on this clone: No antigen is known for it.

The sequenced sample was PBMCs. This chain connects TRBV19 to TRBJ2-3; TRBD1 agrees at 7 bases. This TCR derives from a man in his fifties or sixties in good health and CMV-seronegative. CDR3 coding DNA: TGTGCCAGTAGTAACCCGGGGACAGCCACAGATACGCAGTATTTT. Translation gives CASSNPGTATDTQYF.